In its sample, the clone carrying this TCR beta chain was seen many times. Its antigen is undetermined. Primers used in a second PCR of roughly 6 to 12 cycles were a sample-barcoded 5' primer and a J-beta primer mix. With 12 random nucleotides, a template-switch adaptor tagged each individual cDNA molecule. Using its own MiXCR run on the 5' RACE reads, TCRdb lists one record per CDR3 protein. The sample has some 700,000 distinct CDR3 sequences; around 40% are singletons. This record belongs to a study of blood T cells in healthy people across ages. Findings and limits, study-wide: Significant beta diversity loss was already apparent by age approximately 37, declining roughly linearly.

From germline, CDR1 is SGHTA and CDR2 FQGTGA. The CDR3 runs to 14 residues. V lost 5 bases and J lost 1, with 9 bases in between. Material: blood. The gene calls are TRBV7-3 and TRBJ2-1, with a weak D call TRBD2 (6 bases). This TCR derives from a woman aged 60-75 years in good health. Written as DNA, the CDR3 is TGTGCCAGCAGCGTGGACTATTCCTACAATGAGCAGTTCTTC. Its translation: CASSVDYSYNEQFF.